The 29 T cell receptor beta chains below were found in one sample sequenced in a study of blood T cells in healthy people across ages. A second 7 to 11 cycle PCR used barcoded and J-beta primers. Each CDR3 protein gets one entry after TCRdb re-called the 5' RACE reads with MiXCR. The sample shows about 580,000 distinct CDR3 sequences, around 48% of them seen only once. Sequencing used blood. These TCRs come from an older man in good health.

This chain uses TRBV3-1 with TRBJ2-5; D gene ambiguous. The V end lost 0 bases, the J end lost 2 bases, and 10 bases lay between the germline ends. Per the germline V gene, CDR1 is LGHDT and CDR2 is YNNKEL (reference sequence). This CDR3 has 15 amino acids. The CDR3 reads CASSQDFGLQETQYF. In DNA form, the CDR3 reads TGTGCCAGCAGCCAAGATTTCGGCCTACAAGAGACCCAGTACTTC.

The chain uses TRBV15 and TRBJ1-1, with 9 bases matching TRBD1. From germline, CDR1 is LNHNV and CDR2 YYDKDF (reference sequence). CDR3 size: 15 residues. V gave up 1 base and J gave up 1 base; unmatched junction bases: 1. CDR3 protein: CATSRGDRANTEAFF. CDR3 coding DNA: TGTGCCACCAGCAGAGGGGACAGGGCGAACACTGAAGCTTTCTTT.

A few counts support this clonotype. The CDR3 bases are TGCGCCAGCAGCCAAGAATACCGGACTAGCACAGATACGCAGTATTTT. Protein: CASSQEYRTSTDTQYF. J is TRBJ2-3 and V is TRBV4-3; D might be TRBD2 (5 bases). Trimming removed 0 bases from V and 0 bases from J, with 10 bases in between. CDR3 length: 16 residues. In germline, CDR1 is LGHNA, CDR2 YSLEER.

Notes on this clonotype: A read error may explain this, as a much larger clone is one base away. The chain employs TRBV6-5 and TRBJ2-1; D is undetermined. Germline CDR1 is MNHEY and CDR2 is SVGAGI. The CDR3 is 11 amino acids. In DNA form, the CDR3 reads TGTGCCAGCAGCAACTCCAATGAGCGGTTCTTC. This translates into CASSNSNERFF.

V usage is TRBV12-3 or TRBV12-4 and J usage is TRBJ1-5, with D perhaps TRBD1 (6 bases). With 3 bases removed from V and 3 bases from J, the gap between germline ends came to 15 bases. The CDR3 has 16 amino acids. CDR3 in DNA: TGTGCCAGCAGTTTTAGATACGGGACACCCAATCAGCCCCAGCATTTT. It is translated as CASSFRYGTPNQPQHF.

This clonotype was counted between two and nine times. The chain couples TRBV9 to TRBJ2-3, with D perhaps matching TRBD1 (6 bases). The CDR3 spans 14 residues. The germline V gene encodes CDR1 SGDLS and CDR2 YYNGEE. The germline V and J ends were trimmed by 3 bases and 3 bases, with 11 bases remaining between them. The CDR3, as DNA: TGTGCCAGCAGCGCACAACAGGGAACAGATACGCAGTATTTT. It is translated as CASSAQQGTDTQYF.

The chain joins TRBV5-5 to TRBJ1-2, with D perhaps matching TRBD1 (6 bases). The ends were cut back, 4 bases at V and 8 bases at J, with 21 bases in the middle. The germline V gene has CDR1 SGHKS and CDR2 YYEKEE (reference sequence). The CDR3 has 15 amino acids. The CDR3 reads CASSASAGERSGYTF. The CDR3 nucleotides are TGTGCCAGCAGCGCCTCGGCAGGGGAGAGGAGCGGCTACACCTTC.

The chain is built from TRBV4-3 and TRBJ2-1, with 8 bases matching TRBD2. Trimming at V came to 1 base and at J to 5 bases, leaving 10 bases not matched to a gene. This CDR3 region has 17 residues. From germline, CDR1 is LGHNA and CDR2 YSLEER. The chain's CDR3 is CASSQAPGLGTHNEQFF. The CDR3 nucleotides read TGCGCCAGCAGCCAAGCACCGGGACTAGGGACTCACAATGAGCAGTTCTTC.

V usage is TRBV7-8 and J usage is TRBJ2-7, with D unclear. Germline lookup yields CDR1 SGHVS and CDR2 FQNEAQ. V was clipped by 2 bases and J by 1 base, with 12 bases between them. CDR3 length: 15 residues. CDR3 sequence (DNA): TGTGCCAGCAGCTTACTCGCGTCAGAATCCTACGAGCAGTACTTC. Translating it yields CASSLLASESYEQYF.

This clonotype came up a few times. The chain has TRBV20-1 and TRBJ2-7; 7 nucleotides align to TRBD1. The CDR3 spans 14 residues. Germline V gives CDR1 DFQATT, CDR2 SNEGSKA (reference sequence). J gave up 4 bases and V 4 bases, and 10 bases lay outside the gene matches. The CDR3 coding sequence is TGCAGTGCTAAAAGACAGGGAAGTCTTTACGAGCAGTACTTC. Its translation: CSAKRQGSLYEQYF.

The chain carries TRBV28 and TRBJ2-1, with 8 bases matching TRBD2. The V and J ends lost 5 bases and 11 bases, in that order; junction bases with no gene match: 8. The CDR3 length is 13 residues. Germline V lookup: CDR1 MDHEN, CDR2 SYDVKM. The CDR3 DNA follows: TGTGCCAGCAGTAGGACTAGCCCCCCTCAGCAGTTCTTC. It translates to CASSRTSPPQQFF.

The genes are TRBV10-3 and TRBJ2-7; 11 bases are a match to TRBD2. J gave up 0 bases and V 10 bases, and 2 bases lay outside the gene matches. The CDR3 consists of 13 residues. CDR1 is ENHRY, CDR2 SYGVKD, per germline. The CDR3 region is CATGLAGSYEQYF. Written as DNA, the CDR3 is TGTGCCACCGGACTAGCGGGCTCCTACGAGCAGTACTTC.

CDR3 in amino acids: CASSNQHTAQYF. CDR3 coding DNA: TGTGCCAGCAGTAACCAGCACACGGCCCAGTACTTC. The rearrangement links TRBV6-5 to TRBJ2-5; no reliable D call. The ends were cut back, 5 bases at V and 9 bases at J, with 13 bases in the middle. This CDR3 is 12 amino acids long. The V gene's germline CDR1 is MNHEY and CDR2 SVGAGI.

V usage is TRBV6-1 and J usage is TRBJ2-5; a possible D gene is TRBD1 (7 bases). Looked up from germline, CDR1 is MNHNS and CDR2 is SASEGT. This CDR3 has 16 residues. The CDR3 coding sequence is TGTGCTAGCGGTGAGGGTACAGGGGTAGCGCAAGAGACCCAGTACTTC. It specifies CASGEGTGVAQETQYF.

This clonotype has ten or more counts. The CDR3 DNA reads as TGTGCCAGCAGTTACTCGGGCCCAGGGGGCGGCCAGCCCCAGCATTTT. It specifies CASSYSGPGGGQPQHF. V and J are TRBV6-6 and TRBJ1-5; 8 positions match TRBD1. The CDR3 has 16 residues. The ends lost 0 bases at V and 7 bases at J; junction bases unmatched: 8. Germline CDR1 and CDR2: MNHNY and SVGAGI (reference sequence).

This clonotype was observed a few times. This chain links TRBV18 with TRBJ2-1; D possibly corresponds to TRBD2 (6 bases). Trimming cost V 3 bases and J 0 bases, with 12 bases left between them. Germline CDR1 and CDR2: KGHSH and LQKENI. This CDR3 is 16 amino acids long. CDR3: CASSPYAGSSYNEQFF. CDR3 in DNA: TGTGCCAGCTCACCCTACGCGGGGAGCTCCTACAATGAGCAGTTCTTC. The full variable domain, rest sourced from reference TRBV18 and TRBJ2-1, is NAGVMQNPRHLVRRRGQEARLRCSPMKGHSHVYWYRQLPEEGLKFMVYLQKENIIDESGMPKERFSAEFPKEGPSILRIQQVVRGDSAAYFCASSPYAGSSYNEQFFGPGTRLTVL.

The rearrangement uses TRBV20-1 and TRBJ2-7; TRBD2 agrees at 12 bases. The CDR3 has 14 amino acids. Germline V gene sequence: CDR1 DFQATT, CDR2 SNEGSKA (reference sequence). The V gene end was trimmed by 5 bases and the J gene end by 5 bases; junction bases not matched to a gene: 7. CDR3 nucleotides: TGCAGTGCTGTCCGACTAGCGGGAGCTAACGAGCAGTACTTC. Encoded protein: CSAVRLAGANEQYF.

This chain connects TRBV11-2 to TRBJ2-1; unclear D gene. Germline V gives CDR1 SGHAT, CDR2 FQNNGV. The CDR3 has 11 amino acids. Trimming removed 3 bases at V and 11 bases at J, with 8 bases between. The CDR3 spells CASSLAHQQFF. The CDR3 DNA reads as TGTGCCAGCAGCTTGGCGCACCAGCAGTTCTTC.

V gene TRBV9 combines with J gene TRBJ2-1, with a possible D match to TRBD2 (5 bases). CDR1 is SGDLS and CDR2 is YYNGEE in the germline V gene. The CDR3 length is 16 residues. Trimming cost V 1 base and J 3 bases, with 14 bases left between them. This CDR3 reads CASSVLGRAVYNEQFF. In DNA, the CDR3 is TGTGCCAGCAGCGTACTTGGGCGGGCAGTCTACAATGAGCAGTTCTTC.

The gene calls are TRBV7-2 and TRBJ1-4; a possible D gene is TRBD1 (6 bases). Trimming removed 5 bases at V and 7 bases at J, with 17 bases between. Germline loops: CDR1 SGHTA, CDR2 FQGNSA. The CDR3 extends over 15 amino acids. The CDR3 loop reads CASSPPAGAGEKLFF. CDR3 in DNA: TGTGCCAGCAGCCCGCCGGCAGGGGCTGGTGAAAAACTGTTTTTT.

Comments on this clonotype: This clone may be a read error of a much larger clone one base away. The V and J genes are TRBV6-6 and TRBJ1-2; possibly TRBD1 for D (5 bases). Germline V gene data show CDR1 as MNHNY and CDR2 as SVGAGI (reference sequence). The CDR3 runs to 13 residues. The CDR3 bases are TGTGCCAGCAGTTTCGACGGGGCCTATGGCCACACCTTC. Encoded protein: CASSFDGAYGHTF.

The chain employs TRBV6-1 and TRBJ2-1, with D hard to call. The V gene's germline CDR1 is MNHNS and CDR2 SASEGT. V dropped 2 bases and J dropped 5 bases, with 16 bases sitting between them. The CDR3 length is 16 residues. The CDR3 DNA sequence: TGTGCCAGCAGTGAATACTCCCGGCCAGTAAACAATGAGCAGTTCTTC. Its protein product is CASSEYSRPVNNEQFF.

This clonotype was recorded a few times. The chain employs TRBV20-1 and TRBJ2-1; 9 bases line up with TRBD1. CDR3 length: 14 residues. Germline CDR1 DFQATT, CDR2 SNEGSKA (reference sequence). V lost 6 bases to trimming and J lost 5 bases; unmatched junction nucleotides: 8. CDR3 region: CSASRGTGNNEQFF. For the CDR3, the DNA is TGCAGTGCGTCGCGGGGGACAGGGAACAATGAGCAGTTCTTC.

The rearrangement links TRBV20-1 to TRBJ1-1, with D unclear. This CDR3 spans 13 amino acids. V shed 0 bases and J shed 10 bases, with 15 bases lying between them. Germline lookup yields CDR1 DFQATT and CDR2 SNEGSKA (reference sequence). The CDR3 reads CSARDRPGGAAFF. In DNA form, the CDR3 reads TGCAGTGCTAGAGACAGACCCGGAGGTGCAGCTTTCTTT.

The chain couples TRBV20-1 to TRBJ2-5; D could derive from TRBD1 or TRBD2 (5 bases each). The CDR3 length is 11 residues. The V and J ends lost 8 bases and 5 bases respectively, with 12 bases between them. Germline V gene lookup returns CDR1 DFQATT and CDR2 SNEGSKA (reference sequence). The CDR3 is CSTIWGETQYF. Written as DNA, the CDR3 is TGCAGTACTATTTGGGGGGAGACCCAGTACTTC.

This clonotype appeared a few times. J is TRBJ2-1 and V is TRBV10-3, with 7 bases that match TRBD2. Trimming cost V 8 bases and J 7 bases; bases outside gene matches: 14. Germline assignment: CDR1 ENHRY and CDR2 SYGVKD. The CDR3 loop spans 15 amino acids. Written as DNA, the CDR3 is TGTGCCATCGGGGAGGGCGCGGGAAATCGGAATGAGCAGTTCTTC. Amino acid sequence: CAIGEGAGNRNEQFF.

CDR3 loop: CSVEEAGRNTEAFF. The CDR3 nucleotides read TGCAGCGTTGAAGAGGCAGGGAGGAACACTGAAGCTTTCTTT. This sequence joins TRBV29-1 and TRBJ1-1; D might be TRBD1 (5 bases). The V gene's germline CDR1 is SQVTM and CDR2 ANQGSEA. The CDR3 has 14 residues. The V and J ends lost 0 bases and 1 base respectively, with 9 bases between them.

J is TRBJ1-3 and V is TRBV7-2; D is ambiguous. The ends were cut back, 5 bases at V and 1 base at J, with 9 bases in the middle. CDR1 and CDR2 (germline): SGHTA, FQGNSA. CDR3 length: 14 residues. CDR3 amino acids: CASSPTWSGNTIYF. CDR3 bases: TGTGCCAGCAGCCCCACCTGGTCTGGAAACACCATATATTTT.

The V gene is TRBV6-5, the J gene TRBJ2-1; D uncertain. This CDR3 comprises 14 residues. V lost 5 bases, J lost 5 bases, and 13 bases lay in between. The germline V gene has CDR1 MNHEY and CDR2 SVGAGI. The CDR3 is CASSPLGVNNEQFF. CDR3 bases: TGTGCCAGCAGTCCCTTGGGCGTGAACAATGAGCAGTTCTTC.